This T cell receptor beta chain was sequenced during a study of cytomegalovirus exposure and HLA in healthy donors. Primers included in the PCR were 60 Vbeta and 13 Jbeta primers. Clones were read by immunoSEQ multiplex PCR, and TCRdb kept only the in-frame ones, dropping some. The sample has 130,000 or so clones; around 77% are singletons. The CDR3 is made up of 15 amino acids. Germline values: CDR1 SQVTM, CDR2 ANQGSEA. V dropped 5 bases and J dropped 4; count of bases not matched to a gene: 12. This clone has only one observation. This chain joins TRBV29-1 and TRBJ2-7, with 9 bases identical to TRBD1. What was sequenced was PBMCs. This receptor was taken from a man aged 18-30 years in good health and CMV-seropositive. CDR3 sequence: CSVNAPGQGLYEQYF. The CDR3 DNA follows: TGCAGCGTTAACGCCCCGGGACAGGGCCTATACGAGCAGTACTTC.